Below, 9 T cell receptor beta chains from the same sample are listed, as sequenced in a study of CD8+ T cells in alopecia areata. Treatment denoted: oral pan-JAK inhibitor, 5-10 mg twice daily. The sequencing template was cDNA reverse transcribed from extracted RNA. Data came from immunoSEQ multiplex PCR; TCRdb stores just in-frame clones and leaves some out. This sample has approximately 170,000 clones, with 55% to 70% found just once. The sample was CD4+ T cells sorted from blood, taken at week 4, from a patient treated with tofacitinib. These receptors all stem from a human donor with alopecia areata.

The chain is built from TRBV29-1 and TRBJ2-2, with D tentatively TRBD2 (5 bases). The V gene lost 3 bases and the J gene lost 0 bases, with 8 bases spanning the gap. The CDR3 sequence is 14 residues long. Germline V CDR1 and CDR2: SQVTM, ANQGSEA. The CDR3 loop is CSVDLGANTGELFF. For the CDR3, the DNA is TGCAGCGTTGATCTCGGGGCGAACACCGGGGAGCTGTTTTTT.

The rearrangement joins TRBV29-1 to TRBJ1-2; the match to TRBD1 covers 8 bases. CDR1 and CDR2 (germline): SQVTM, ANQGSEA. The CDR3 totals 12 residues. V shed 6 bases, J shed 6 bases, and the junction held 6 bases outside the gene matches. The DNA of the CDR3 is TGCAGCGTGGCGACAGGGGCCCATGGCTACACCTTC. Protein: CSVATGAHGYTF.

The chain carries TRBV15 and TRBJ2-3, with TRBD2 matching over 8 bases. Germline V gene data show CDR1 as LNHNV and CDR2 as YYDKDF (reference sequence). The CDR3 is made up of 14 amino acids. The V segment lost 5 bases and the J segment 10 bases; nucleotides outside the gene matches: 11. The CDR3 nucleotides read TGTGCCACCAGCCCCCCGGGGGGGGTCTATGCGCAGTATTTT. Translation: CATSPPGGVYAQYF.

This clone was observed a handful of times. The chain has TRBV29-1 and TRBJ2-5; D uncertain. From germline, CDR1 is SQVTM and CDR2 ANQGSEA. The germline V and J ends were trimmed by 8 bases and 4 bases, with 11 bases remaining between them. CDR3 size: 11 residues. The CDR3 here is CSPRIGETQYF. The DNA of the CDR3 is TGCAGCCCACGAATTGGAGAGACCCAGTACTTC.

The CDR3 reads CASSLVAPGGYTF. In DNA, the CDR3 is TGTGCCAGCAGCTTAGTGGCCCCGGGTGGCTACACCTTC. The rearrangement joins TRBV7-9 to TRBJ1-2, with D unresolved. The CDR3 contains 13 residues. CDR1 is SEHNR, CDR2 FQNEAQ, per germline (reference sequence). Trimming took off 1 base at V and 7 bases at J, with 10 bases between the two ends. The full variable domain, rest sourced from reference TRBV7-9 and TRBJ1-2, is DTGVSQNPRHKITKRGQNVTFRCDPISEHNRLYWYRQTLGQGPEFLTYFQNEAQLEKSRLLSDRFSAERPKGSFSTLEIQRTEQGDSAMYLCASSLVAPGGYTFGSGTRLTVV.

The CDR3 sequence is CSVGDQMRTDTQYF. As DNA, the CDR3 is TGCAGCGTTGGGGACCAGATGCGCACAGATACGCAGTATTTT. The chain has TRBV29-1 and TRBJ2-3; D possibly uses TRBD1 or TRBD2 (5 bases each). The germline V and J ends were trimmed by 4 bases and 1 base, with 12 bases remaining between them. Germline loops: CDR1 SQVTM, CDR2 ANQGSEA. CDR3 length: 14 residues.

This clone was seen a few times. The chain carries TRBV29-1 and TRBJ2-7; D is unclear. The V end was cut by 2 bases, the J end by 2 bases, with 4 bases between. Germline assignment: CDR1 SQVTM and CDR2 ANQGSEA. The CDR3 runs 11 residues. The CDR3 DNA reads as TGCAGCGTTGAACTTGCCTACGAGCAGTACTTC. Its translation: CSVELAYEQYF.

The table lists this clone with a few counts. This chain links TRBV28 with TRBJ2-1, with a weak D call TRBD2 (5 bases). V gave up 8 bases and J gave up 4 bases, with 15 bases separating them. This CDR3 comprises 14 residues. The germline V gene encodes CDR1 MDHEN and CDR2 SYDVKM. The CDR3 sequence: CASRGLLQYNEQFF. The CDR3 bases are TGTGCCAGCCGAGGGCTTCTACAATACAATGAGCAGTTCTTC.

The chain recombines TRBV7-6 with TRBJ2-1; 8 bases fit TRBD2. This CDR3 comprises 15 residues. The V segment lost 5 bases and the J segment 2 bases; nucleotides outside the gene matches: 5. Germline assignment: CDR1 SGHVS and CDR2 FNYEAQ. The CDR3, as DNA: TGTGCCAGCAGCCCCGGGACTAGTGCCTACAATGAGCAGTTCTTC. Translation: CASSPGTSAYNEQFF. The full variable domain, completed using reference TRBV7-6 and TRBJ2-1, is GAGVSQSPRYKVTKRGQDVALRCDPISGHVSLYWYRQALGQGPEFLTYFNYEAQQDKSGLPNDRFSAERPEGSISTLTIQRTEQRDSAMYRCASSPGTSAYNEQFFGPGTRLTVL.